The 3 T cell receptor beta chains reported below all come from one sample, sequenced in a study of T cell clonotyping in hematopoietic cell transplantation. Method: immunoSEQ multiplex PCR; TCRdb's copy keeps in-frame clones and lacks some. The data show roughly 45,000 clones, around 84% seen once. Time point defined: recipient sample about 28 days before transplant, after cytoreduction. The sequencing here drew on peripheral blood mononuclear cells, taken before stem cell transplant. These receptors were collected from a man aged 60-69 years with biphenotypic leukemia. Some clones in this sample may be carry-over from other donors' samples.

The genes are TRBV7-3 and TRBJ2-1; 13 positions match TRBD2. With V trimmed by 5 bases and J by 10 bases, 8 bases remained unmatched. The V gene's germline CDR1 is SGHTA and CDR2 FQGTGA. This CDR3 is 15 amino acids long. In DNA form, the CDR3 reads TGTGCCAGCAGCCAAGGACTAGCGGGAGTCTGGGAGCAGTTCTTC. This gives the protein CASSQGLAGVWEQFF.

The rearrangement uses TRBV11-1 and TRBJ2-2; TRBD2 aligns across 12 bases. The junction had 11 bases not matched to a gene; V was cut back by 5 bases and J by 4 bases. Germline CDR1 is SGHAT and CDR2 is FQDESV (reference sequence). The CDR3 runs 18 residues. CDR3 protein: CASSPRKGLAGSTGELFF. CDR3 DNA: TGTGCCAGCAGCCCCCGGAAGGGACTAGCGGGCAGCACCGGGGAGCTGTTTTTT.

The chain carries TRBV28 and TRBJ2-7; TRBD2 aligns across 7 bases. The CDR3 has 14 residues. The junction had 9 bases not matched to a gene; V was cut back by 7 bases and J by 3 bases. Germline CDR1 and CDR2: MDHEN and SYDVKM. In DNA form, the CDR3 reads TGTGCCAGCACCTTGGGGGGGTCCTTCTACGAGCAGTACTTC. Its translation: CASTLGGSFYEQYF.